Given below is one T cell receptor beta chain in context. Its target is unknown. One junction end does not reproduce the germline sequence, and a read error may be involved. These data come from a study of T cell responses to AZD1222 COVID-19 vaccine. Broader study findings: Vaccine-related CD4 TCRs covered spike, predominating at 160-218 and 743-854.

The CDR3 extends over 11 amino acids. Germline V lookup: CDR1 MDHEN, CDR2 SYDVKM. Data came from immunoSEQ multiplex PCR; TCRdb stores just in-frame clones and leaves some out. The sample has about 100,000 clones; around 87% are singletons. The TCR originated in an adult in good health. The material was peripheral blood, obtained on day 0 of AZD1222 vaccination. V and J are TRBV28 and TRBJ1-4, with TRBD1 matching over 7 bases. The CDR3 sequence: CASSSEKGQRF. The CDR3 coding sequence is TGTGCCAGCAGTTCCGAAAAGGGACAGCGCTTT.